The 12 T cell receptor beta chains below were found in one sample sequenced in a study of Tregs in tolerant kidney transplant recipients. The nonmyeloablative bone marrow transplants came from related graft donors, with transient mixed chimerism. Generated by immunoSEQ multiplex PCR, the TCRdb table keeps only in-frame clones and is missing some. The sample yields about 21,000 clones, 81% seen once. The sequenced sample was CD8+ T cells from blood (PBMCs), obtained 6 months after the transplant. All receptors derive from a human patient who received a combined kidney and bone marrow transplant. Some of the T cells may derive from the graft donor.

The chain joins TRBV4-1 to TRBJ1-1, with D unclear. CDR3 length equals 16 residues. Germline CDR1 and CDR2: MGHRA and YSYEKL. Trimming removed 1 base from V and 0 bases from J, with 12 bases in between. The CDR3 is CASSQAPLPMNTEAFF. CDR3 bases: TGCGCCAGCAGCCAAGCCCCACTCCCCATGAACACTGAAGCTTTCTTT.

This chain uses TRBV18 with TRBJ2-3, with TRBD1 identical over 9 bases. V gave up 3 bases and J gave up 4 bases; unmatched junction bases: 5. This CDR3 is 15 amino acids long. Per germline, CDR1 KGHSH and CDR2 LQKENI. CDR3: CASSPGTGRADTQYF. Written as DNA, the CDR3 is TGTGCCAGCTCACCCGGGACAGGGAGGGCAGATACGCAGTATTTT.

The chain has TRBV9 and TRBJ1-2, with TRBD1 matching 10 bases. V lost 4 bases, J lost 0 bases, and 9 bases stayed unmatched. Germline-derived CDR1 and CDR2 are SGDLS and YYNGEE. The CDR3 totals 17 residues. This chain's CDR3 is CASSHDRGHRPNYGYTF. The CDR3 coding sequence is TGTGCCAGCAGCCACGACAGGGGGCACCGACCTAACTATGGCTACACCTTC.

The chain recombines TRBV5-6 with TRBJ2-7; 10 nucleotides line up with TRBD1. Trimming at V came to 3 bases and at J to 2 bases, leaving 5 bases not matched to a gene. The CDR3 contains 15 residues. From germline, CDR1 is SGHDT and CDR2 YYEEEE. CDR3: CASSWDRGDPYEQYF. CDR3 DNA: TGTGCCAGCAGCTGGGACAGGGGCGACCCCTACGAGCAGTACTTC.

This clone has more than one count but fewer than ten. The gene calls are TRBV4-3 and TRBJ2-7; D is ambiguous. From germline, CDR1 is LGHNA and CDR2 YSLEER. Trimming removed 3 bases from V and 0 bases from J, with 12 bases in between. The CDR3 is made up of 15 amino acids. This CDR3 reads CASSQTTAASYEQYF. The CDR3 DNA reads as TGCGCCAGCAGCCAGACGACGGCGGCCTCCTACGAGCAGTACTTC.

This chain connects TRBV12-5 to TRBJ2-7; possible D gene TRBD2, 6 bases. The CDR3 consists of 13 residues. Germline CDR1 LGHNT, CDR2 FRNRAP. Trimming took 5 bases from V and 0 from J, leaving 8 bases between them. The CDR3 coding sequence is TGTGCTAGTGGTCCGGACTACTCCTACGAGCAGTACTTC. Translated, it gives CASGPDYSYEQYF.

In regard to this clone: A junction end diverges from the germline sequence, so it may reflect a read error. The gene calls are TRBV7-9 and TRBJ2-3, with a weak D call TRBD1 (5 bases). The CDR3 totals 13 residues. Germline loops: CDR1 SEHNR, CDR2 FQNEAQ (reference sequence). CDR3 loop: CASRLWGTDTQYF. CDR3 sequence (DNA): TGTGCCAGCCGCCTTTGGGGCACGGATACGCAGTATTTT.

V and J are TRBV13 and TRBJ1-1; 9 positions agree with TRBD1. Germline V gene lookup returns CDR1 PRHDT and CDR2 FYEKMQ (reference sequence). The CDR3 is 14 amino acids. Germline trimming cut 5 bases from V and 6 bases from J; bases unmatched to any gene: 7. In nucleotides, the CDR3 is TGTGCCAGCAGCCCCCGGGACAGGGAGGCTGAAGCTTTCTTT. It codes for CASSPRDREAEAFF.

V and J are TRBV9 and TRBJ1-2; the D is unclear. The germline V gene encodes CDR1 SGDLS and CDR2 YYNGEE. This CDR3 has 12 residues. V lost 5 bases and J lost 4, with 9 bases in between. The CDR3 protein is CASRSTAYGYTF. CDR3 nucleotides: TGTGCCAGCAGGTCCACAGCCTATGGCTACACCTTC.

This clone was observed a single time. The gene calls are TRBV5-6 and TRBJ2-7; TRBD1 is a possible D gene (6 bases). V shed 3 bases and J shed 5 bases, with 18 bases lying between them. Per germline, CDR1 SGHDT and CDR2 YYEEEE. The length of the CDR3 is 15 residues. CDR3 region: CASSSPGRGGDEQYF. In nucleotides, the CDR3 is TGTGCCAGCAGCTCCCCCGGTAGAGGGGGAGACGAGCAGTACTTC.

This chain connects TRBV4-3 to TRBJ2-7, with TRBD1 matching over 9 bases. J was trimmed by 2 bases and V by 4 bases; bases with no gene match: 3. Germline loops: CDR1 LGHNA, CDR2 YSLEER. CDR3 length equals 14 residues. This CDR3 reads CASSLGTGTYEQYF. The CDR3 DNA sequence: TGCGCCAGCAGCCTTGGGACAGGGACCTACGAGCAGTACTTC.

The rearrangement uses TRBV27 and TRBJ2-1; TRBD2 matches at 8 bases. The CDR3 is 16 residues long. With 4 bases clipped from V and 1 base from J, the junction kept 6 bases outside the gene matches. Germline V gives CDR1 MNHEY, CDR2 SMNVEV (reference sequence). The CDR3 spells CASSSKTSASYNEQFF. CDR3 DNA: TGTGCCAGCAGTTCGAAGACTAGCGCATCCTACAATGAGCAGTTCTTC.